This passage covers 5 T cell receptor beta chains from one sample sequenced in a study of cytomegalovirus exposure and HLA in healthy donors. The PCR had 60 Vbeta and 13 Jbeta primers. Generated by immunoSEQ multiplex PCR, the TCRdb table keeps only in-frame clones and is missing some. Of over 100,000 clones in the sample, about 80% are singletons; the top ten hold roughly 3%. Sequenced: PBMCs. These receptors all stem from a woman aged 18-29 years in good health and CMV-seropositive.

The V gene is TRBV28, the J gene TRBJ1-5, with 7 positions matching TRBD1. The CDR3 contains 12 residues. Germline values: CDR1 MDHEN, CDR2 SYDVKM. The V and J ends lost 6 bases and 7 bases, in that order; junction bases with no gene match: 3. The CDR3 sequence: CASRSGGQPQHF. CDR3 sequence (DNA): TGTGCCAGCAGGTCAGGGGGACAGCCCCAGCATTTT.

CDR3 region: CASSARGLGEQFF. The CDR3 DNA reads TGTGCCAGCAGCGCCAGGGGGCTCGGTGAGCAGTTCTTC. The chain joins TRBV9 to TRBJ2-1; 8 bases are a match to TRBD1. This CDR3 has 13 residues. Germline V lookup: CDR1 SGDLS, CDR2 YYNGEE. V lost 3 bases, J lost 9 bases, and 5 bases stayed unmatched.

The chain joins TRBV5-1 to TRBJ1-1; possible D gene TRBD1, 5 bases. Germline CDR1 is SGHRS and CDR2 is YFSETQ. The CDR3 consists of 16 residues. Trimming pared 2 bases from V and 1 base from J, leaving 15 bases between. The CDR3 DNA reads as TGCGCCAGCAGCTTTAACCCAGGGAGGCAGAACACTGAAGCTTTCTTT. This translates into CASSFNPGRQNTEAFF.

Only a few counts were recorded for this clone. The genes are TRBV30 and TRBJ2-7; D possibly corresponds to TRBD2 (6 bases). CDR1 and CDR2 (germline): GTSNPN, SVGIG (reference sequence). The CDR3 has 17 residues. Trimming pared 0 bases from V and 0 bases from J, leaving 18 bases between. The CDR3 DNA is TGTGCCTGGAGTGTAATGGCTAGCGCTACTAGCTCCTACGAGCAGTACTTC. It encodes CAWSVMASATSSYEQYF.

This chain uses TRBV19 with TRBJ2-7; 13 bases match TRBD2. Germline loops: CDR1 LNHDA, CDR2 SQIVND (reference sequence). V shed 5 bases and J 0 bases; nucleotides not matched to a gene: 4. The CDR3 has 16 residues. Here the CDR3 reads CASSFGLAGDSYEQYF. CDR3 in DNA: TGTGCCAGTAGTTTCGGACTAGCGGGAGACTCCTACGAGCAGTACTTC.